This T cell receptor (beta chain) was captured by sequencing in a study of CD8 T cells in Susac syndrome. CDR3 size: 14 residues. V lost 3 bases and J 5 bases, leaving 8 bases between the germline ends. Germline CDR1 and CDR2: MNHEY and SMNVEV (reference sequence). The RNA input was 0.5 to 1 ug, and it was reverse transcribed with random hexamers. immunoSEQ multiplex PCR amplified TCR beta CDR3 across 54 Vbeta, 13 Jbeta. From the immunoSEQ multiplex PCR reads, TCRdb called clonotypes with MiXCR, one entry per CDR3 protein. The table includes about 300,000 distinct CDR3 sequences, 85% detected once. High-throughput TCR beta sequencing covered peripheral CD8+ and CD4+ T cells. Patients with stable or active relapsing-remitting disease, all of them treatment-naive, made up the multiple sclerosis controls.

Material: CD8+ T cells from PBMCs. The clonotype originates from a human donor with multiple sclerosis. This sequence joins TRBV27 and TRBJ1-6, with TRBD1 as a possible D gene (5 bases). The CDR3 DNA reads TGTGCCAGCAGTTTTGCAGGGAATAATTCACCCCTCCACTTT. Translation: CASSFAGNNSPLHF.